This TCR beta chain was observed in a study of CD8 T cells in ankylosing spondylitis. Study conclusions and caveats: Clones tied to disease were said to be significantly enriched in matched ankylosing spondylitis synovial fluid.

Generation of TCR beta libraries employed quantitative 5'-RACE incorporating molecular barcodes. TCRdb re-called the 5' RACE reads through MiXCR, storing one row per CDR3 protein. The data show fewer than 200,000 distinct CDR3 sequences, about 20% seen once. This clonotype was seen only a few times. Its antigen is not identified. The V segment lost 4 bases and the J segment 6 bases; nucleotides outside the gene matches: 4. The CDR3 runs 14 residues. Germline V gene data show CDR1 as KGHSH and CDR2 as LQKENI. The clonotype originates from a male donor aged 5-30 years with ankylosing spondylitis or in good health (not recorded which). This chain links TRBV18 with TRBJ1-1; 11 positions agree with TRBD1. The specimen sequenced was blood, either unsorted or a sorted T cell fraction (not recorded which). CDR3 nucleotides: TGTGCCAGCTCACAAAAGGGACAGGGGGCTGAAGCTTTCTTT. Residues: CASSQKGQGAEAFF.